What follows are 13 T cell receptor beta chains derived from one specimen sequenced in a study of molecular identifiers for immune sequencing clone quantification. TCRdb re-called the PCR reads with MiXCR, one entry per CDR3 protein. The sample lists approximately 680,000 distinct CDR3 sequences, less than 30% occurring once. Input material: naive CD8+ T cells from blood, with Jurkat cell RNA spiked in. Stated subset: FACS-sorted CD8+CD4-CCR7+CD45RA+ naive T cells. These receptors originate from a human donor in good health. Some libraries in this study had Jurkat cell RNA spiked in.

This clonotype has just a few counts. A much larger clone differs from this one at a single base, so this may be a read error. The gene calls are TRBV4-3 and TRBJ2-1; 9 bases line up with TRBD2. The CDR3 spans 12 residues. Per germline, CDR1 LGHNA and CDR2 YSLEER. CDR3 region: CAGSTPGTSFFF. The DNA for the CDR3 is TGCGCCGGCAGTACTCCCGGGACTAGCTTTTTCTTC.

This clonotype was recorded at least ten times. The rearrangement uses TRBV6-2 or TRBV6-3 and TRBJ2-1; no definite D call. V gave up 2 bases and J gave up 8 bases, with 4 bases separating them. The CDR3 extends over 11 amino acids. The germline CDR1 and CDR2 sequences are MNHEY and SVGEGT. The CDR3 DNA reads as TGTGCCAGCAGTTACGGGGATGAGCAGTTCTTC. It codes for CASSYGDEQFF.

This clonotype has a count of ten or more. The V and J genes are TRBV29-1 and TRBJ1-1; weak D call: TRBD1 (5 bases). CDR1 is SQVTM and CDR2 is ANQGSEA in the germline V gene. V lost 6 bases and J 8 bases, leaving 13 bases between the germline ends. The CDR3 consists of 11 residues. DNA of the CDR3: TGCAGCGTCCCCGACAGAGACGAAGCTTTCTTT. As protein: CSVPDRDEAFF. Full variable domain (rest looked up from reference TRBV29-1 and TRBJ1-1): SAVISQKPSRDICQRGTSLTIQCQVDSQVTMMFWYRQQPGQSLTLIATANQGSEATYESGFVIDKFPISRPNLTFSTLTVSNMSPEDSSIYLCSVPDRDEAFFGQGTRLTVV.

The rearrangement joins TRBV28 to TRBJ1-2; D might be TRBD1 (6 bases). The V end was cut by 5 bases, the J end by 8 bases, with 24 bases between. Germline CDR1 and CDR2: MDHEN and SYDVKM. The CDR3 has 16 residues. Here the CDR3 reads CASSPPWDMGRWGYTF. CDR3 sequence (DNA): TGTGCCAGCAGTCCTCCCTGGGACATGGGGCGATGGGGCTACACCTTC.

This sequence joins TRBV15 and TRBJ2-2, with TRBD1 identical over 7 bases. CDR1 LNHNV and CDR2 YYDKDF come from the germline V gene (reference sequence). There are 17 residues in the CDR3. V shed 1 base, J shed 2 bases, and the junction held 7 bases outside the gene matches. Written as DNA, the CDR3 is TGTGCCACCAGCAGAGTAGGTGGGACAGTTAACACCGGGGAGCTGTTTTTT. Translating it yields CATSRVGGTVNTGELFF.

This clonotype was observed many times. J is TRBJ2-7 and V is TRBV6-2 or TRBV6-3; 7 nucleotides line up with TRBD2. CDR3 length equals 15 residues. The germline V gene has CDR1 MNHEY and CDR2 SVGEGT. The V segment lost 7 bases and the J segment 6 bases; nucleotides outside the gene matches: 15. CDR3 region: CASTSPGAGVGEQYF. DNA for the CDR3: TGTGCCAGCACCTCCCCCGGTGCGGGAGTCGGCGAGCAGTACTTC.

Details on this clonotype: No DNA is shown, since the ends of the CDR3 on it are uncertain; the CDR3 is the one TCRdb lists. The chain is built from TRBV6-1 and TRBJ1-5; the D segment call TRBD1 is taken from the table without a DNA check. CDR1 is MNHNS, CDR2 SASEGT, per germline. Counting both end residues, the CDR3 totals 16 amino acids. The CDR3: CASSEFGPGSNQPQQF.

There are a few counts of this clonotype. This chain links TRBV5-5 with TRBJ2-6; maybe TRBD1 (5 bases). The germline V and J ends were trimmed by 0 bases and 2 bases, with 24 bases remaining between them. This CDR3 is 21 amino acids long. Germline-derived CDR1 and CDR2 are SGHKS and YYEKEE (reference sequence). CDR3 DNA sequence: TGTGCCAGCAGCTTGGGGCAGGGTATCACAACCCAGATCGCTGGGGCCAACGTCCTGACTTTC. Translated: CASSLGQGITTQIAGANVLTF.

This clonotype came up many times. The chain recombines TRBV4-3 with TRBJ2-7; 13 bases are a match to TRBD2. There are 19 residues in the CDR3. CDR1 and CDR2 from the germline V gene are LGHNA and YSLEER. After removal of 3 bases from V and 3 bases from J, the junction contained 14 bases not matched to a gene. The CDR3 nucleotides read TGCGCCAGCAGCCATAAACCCGGGACTAGCGGGGCGAACTTCTACGAGCAGTACTTC. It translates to CASSHKPGTSGANFYEQYF.

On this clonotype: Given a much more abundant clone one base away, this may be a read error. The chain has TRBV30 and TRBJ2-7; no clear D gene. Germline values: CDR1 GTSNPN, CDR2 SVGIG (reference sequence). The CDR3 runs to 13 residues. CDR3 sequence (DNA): TGTGCCTGGAGTGTACTGGCATCCCACGAGCAGAACTTC. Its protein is CAWSVLASHEQNF.

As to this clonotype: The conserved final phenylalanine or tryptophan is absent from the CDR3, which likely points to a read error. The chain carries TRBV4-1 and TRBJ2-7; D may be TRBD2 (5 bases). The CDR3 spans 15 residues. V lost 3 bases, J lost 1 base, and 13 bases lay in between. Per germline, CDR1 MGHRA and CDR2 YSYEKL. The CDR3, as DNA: TGCGCCAGCAGCCAGAAGGACTGGCCTTCCTACGAGCAGTACCTC. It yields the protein CASSQKDWPSYEQYL.

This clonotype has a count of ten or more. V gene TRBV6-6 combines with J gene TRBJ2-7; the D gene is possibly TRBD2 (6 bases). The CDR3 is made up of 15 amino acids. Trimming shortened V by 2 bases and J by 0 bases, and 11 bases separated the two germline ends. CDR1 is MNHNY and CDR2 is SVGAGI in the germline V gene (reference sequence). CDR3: CASSYPDYGSYEQYF. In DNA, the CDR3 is TGTGCCAGCAGTTACCCGGACTACGGCTCCTACGAGCAGTACTTC.

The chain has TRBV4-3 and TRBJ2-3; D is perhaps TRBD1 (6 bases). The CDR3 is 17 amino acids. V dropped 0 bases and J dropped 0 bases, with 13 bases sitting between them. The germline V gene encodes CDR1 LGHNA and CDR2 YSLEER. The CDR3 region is CASSQDPRQVSTDTQYF. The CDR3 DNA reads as TGCGCCAGCAGCCAAGACCCCCGACAGGTTAGCACAGATACGCAGTATTTT.